These T cell receptor beta chains were read from a single sample in a study of blood T cell repertoires in COVID-19. Assay: immunoSEQ multiplex PCR; the TCRdb copy retains only in-frame clones and omits some. The sample has 470,000 or so clones; approximately 85% are singletons. What was sequenced was peripheral blood. The receptors were sampled from a human donor in a cohort sampled during active COVID-19. The CDR3 runs from the conserved cysteine through the conserved F or W. Each record gives: CDR3 protein, CDR3 DNA, V gene, clone size, CDR3 length, J gene, D gene. A D gene is named only where the DNA matches it firmly. Clone size is given for some rows only: seen once, a few or many times, or a class if the clone is expanded.

CDR3aa: CASRGTGRYEQYF
CDR3nt: TGTGCCAGCAGGGGGACAGGGAGATACGAGCAGTACTTC
v_gene: TRBV2
abundance: -
len: 13
j_gene: TRBJ2-7
d_gene: TRBD1

CDR3aa: CASSRGQDNSPLHF
CDR3nt: TGTGCCAGCAGCCGGGGACAAGATAATTCACCCCTCCACTTT
v_gene: TRBV6-2/TRBV6-3
abundance: -
len: 14
j_gene: TRBJ1-6
d_gene: -

CDR3aa: CASSTGRAEFNYGYTF
CDR3nt: TGTGCCAGTAGTACGGGGAGGGCAGAATTTAACTATGGCTACACCTTC
v_gene: TRBV19
abundance: -
len: 16
j_gene: TRBJ1-2
d_gene: -

CDR3aa: CASSKAPGQAESVYF
CDR3nt: TGTGCCAGCAGCAAAGCCCCGGGACAGGCGGAGTCGGTGTACTTC
v_gene: TRBV21-1
abundance: -
len: 15
j_gene: TRBJ2-5
d_gene: -

CDR3aa: CASSVLAGYTGELFF
CDR3nt: TGTGCCAGTAGTGTTCTTGCGGGCTACACCGGGGAGCTGTTTTTT
v_gene: TRBV19
abundance: -
len: 15
j_gene: TRBJ2-2
d_gene: -

CDR3aa: CASSLNFYAGTDEQFF
CDR3nt: TGCGCCAGCAGCCTTAACTTTTACGCGGGAACAGATGAGCAGTTCTTC
v_gene: TRBV4-1
abundance: once
len: 16
j_gene: TRBJ2-1
d_gene: -

CDR3aa: CASSIGRLRYNEQFF
CDR3nt: TGTGCCAGTAGTATAGGGAGACTACGATACAATGAGCAGTTCTTC
v_gene: TRBV19
abundance: once
len: 15
j_gene: TRBJ2-1
d_gene: -

CDR3aa: CASREGRSYNSPLHF
CDR3nt: TGTGCCAGCAGGGAGGGCCGCTCCTATAATTCACCCCTCCACTTT
v_gene: TRBV2
abundance: -
len: 15
j_gene: TRBJ1-6
d_gene: -

CDR3aa: CASSSTGTGGPLPYEQYF
CDR3nt: TGTGCCAGCAGCTCAACAGGGACAGGGGGCCCTCTCCCCTACGAGCAGTACTTC
v_gene: TRBV5-6
abundance: once
len: 18
j_gene: TRBJ2-7
d_gene: TRBD1

CDR3aa: CAWSRDLNIQYF
CDR3nt: TGTGCCTGGTCCCGGGACTTAAACATTCAGTACTTC
v_gene: TRBV30
abundance: once
len: 12
j_gene: TRBJ2-4
d_gene: -

CDR3aa: CATTSTGPPNQPQHF
CDR3nt: TGTGCCACGACCTCAACAGGGCCCCCGAATCAGCCCCAGCATTTT
v_gene: TRBV2
abundance: -
len: 15
j_gene: TRBJ1-5
d_gene: -

CDR3aa: CASSLGREGYGYTF
CDR3nt: TGTGCCAGCAGTTTAGGCAGGGAGGGCTATGGCTACACCTTC
v_gene: TRBV28
abundance: -
len: 14
j_gene: TRBJ1-2
d_gene: -

CDR3aa: CASRTGVNTDTQYF
CDR3nt: TGTGCCAGTCGGACAGGGGTAAACACAGATACGCAGTATTTT
v_gene: TRBV7-9
abundance: -
len: 14
j_gene: TRBJ2-3
d_gene: TRBD1

CDR3aa: CASSLEPLADYEQYF
CDR3nt: TGTGCCAGCAGCTTAGAACCCCTAGCGGACTACGAGCAGTACTTC
v_gene: TRBV7-2
abundance: -
len: 15
j_gene: TRBJ2-7
d_gene: TRBD2

CDR3aa: CASSKPLAGTRGQFSGANVLTF
CDR3nt: TGTGCCAGCAGCAAACCACTAGCGGGAACCCGCGGGCAATTCTCTGGGGCCAACGTCCTGACTTTC
v_gene: TRBV21-1
abundance: once
len: 22
j_gene: TRBJ2-6
d_gene: -

CDR3aa: CASSQGDWDTDTQYF
CDR3nt: TGTGCCAGTAGTCAGGGGGACTGGGACACAGATACGCAGTATTTT
v_gene: TRBV19
abundance: -
len: 15
j_gene: TRBJ2-3
d_gene: -

CDR3aa: CASSPRQGEAEAFF
CDR3nt: TGTGCCAGCTCACCGCGGCAGGGGGAGGCTGAAGCTTTCTTT
v_gene: TRBV18
abundance: -
len: 14
j_gene: TRBJ1-1
d_gene: TRBD1

CDR3aa: CASSQDAVGSSGANVLTF
CDR3nt: TGCGCCAGCAGCCAAGATGCGGTCGGATCCTCTGGGGCCAACGTCCTGACTTTC
v_gene: TRBV4-1
abundance: once
len: 18
j_gene: TRBJ2-6
d_gene: -

CDR3aa: CASGRTASDTQYF
CDR3nt: TGCGCCAGCGGCCGGACAGCGTCAGATACGCAGTATTTT
v_gene: TRBV5-1
abundance: -
len: 13
j_gene: TRBJ2-3
d_gene: -

CDR3aa: CASSPPSGMNTEAFF
CDR3nt: TGTGCCAGCTCACCACCGTCGGGGATGAACACTGAAGCTTTCTTT
v_gene: TRBV18
abundance: -
len: 15
j_gene: TRBJ1-1
d_gene: -

CDR3aa: CASSAATISEQYF
CDR3nt: TGTGCCAGCAGCGCAGCGACTATATCCGAGCAGTACTTC
v_gene: TRBV7-2
abundance: -
len: 13
j_gene: TRBJ2-7
d_gene: -

CDR3aa: CAILQQREGRRNEQFF
CDR3nt: TGTGCCATCCTACAGCAGCGGGAGGGCCGCCGAAATGAGCAGTTCTTC
v_gene: TRBV10-3
abundance: -
len: 16
j_gene: TRBJ2-1
d_gene: TRBD2

CDR3aa: CASSFYRGREKLFF
CDR3nt: TGTGCCAGCAGTTTTTACAGGGGGCGTGAAAAACTGTTTTTT
v_gene: TRBV28
abundance: -
len: 14
j_gene: TRBJ1-4
d_gene: TRBD1

CDR3aa: CASSFSGSLTDTQYF
CDR3nt: TGTGCCAGCAGCTTTAGCGGGAGTTTAACAGATACGCAGTATTTT
v_gene: TRBV11-3
abundance: -
len: 15
j_gene: TRBJ2-3
d_gene: TRBD2

CDR3aa: CASSQDRGLRSPFYYGYTF
CDR3nt: TGTGCCAGCAGCCAAGATCGAGGATTAAGGTCCCCCTTCTACTATGGCTACACCTTC
v_gene: TRBV14
abundance: -
len: 19
j_gene: TRBJ1-2
d_gene: -

CDR3aa: CASSSGGLGRNIQYF
CDR3nt: TGTGCCAGCAGCTCAGGGGGACTAGGGAGAAACATTCAGTACTTC
v_gene: TRBV7-2
abundance: -
len: 15
j_gene: TRBJ2-4
d_gene: -

CDR3aa: CAWTALKQPNTEAFF
CDR3nt: TGTGCCTGGACCGCCCTAAAACAGCCGAACACTGAAGCTTTCTTT
v_gene: TRBV30
abundance: -
len: 15
j_gene: TRBJ1-1
d_gene: -

CDR3aa: CASSLDPGQANTEAFF
CDR3nt: TGTGCCAGCAGCTTGGACCCAGGACAGGCCAACACTGAAGCTTTCTTT
v_gene: TRBV5-8
abundance: -
len: 16
j_gene: TRBJ1-1
d_gene: TRBD1

CDR3aa: CASSPLTSGRANEQFF
CDR3nt: TGTGCCAGCAGCCCACTGACTAGCGGGAGGGCCAATGAGCAGTTCTTC
v_gene: TRBV3-1/TRBV3-2
abundance: -
len: 16
j_gene: TRBJ2-1
d_gene: TRBD2

CDR3aa: CASRPTGGEQYF
CDR3nt: TGTGCCAGTCGACCGACAGGGGGCGAGCAGTACTTC
v_gene: TRBV12-3/TRBV12-4
abundance: -
len: 12
j_gene: TRBJ2-7
d_gene: TRBD1

CDR3aa: CASSLGGLAWADTQYF
CDR3nt: TGTGCCAGCAGCTTAGGCGGACTAGCGTGGGCAGATACGCAGTATTTT
v_gene: TRBV11-2
abundance: -
len: 16
j_gene: TRBJ2-3
d_gene: TRBD2